This TCR beta chain was identified during a study of blood T cell repertoires in COVID-19. In the study overall: PBMCs, B-cell-depleted T cells, or T cells provided the cDNA or gDNA that made up the material.

In the authors' methods: Nucleated cell counts were estimated from reference gene primer amplification. Sequencing was performed with immunoSEQ multiplex PCR; in TCRdb, only in-frame clones are kept and a portion is missing. That table gives V, J and clone size, and the DNA gave D and trimming. In the table there are more than 90,000 clones, more than 60% of which are singletons. Trimming cost V 11 bases and J 4 bases; bases outside gene matches: 11. CDR3 size: 14 residues. The germline CDR1 and CDR2 sequences are SNHLY and FYNNEI. In this sample, this clone turned up once. The genes are TRBV2 and TRBJ2-5; 9 bases align to TRBD1. The specimen sequenced was peripheral blood. This receptor was taken from a man aged 50 to 59 with acute or convalescent COVID-19. CDR3 region: CAGSEQGARETQYF. The CDR3 bases are TGTGCCGGATCAGAACAGGGGGCGCGAGAGACCCAGTACTTC.